This TCR beta chain was captured by sequencing in a study of technical replicates of blood from a few donors. Generated by immunoSEQ multiplex PCR, the TCRdb table keeps only in-frame clones and is missing some. Among about 73,000 clones listed, just over 90% were seen once. Deletions cut 7 bases from V and 4 bases from J, with 14 bases between. The germline V gene encodes CDR1 SGHRS and CDR2 YFSETQ. This CDR3 has 14 residues. The V call is TRBV5-1, the J call TRBJ2-2; D is perhaps TRBD1 (6 bases). Sequencing was carried out using T cells isolated from PBMCs. The TCR sequence derives from a human donor in good health. The CDR3 spells CASAGVSGTGELFF. CDR3 coding DNA: TGCGCCAGCGCAGGGGTGTCCGGCACCGGGGAGCTGTTTTTT.